Below are 29 T cell receptor beta chains sequenced from a single sample in a study of a mutant IDH1 vaccine in newly diagnosed glioma. No antigen is known for these receptors. The protocol was immunoSEQ multiplex PCR, while the TCRdb copy is restricted to in-frame clones and leaves out a portion. The sample consists of tens of thousands of clones, roughly 80% of them appearing once. Time point specified: week 35, safety follow-up. Each dose delivered 300 ug of mutant IDH1 20-mer peptide subcutaneously with imiquimod. Sequences were derived from PBMCs, sampled from a glioma patient whose treatment included an IDH1 peptide vaccine. The receptor set was obtained from a woman younger than 30 with glioma.

The rearrangement uses TRBV10-1 and TRBJ2-3; D is ambiguous. With 6 bases removed from V and 6 bases from J, the gap between germline ends came to 7 bases. Per germline, CDR1 WNHNN and CDR2 SYGVQD (reference sequence). The CDR3 totals 11 residues. For the CDR3, the DNA is TGCGCCAGCAGCAGGACGGATACGCAGTATTTT. Its protein is CASSRTDTQYF.

This chain uses TRBV7-3 with TRBJ2-3; 8 bases line up with TRBD2. There are 15 residues in the CDR3. J gave up 4 bases and V 5 bases, and 8 bases lay outside the gene matches. From germline, CDR1 is SGHTA and CDR2 FQGTGA. CDR3 nucleotides: TGTGCCAGCAGCCGAACTAGCGGAGAGGCAGATACGCAGTATTTT. It yields the protein CASSRTSGEADTQYF. The variable domain in full, with the rest retrieved from reference TRBV7-3 and TRBJ2-3, is GAGVSQTPSNKVTEKGKYVELRCDPISGHTALYWYRQSLGQGPEFLIYFQGTGAADDSGLPNDRFFAVRPEGSVSTLKIQRTERGDSAVYLCASSRTSGEADTQYFGPGTRLTVL.

This chain uses TRBV25-1 with TRBJ1-5; tentatively, D is TRBD1 (6 bases). V lost 3 bases, J lost 3 bases, and 15 bases lay in between. CDR1 and CDR2 (germline): MGHDK, SYGVNS. The CDR3 loop spans 16 amino acids. The CDR3 nucleotides read TGTGCCAGCAGTGACTCGGGAGGACAGAACAATCAGCCCCAGCATTTT. Translation gives CASSDSGGQNNQPQHF.

The V and J genes are TRBV25-1 and TRBJ2-2; a weak D match, TRBD2 (6 bases). V was clipped by 1 base and J by 4 bases, with 10 bases between them. This CDR3 region has 15 residues. From germline, CDR1 is MGHDK and CDR2 SYGVNS. CDR3 in amino acids: CASSELGGFTGELFF. CDR3 DNA sequence: TGTGCCAGCAGTGAATTAGGAGGGTTCACCGGGGAGCTGTTTTTT.

This rearrangement joins TRBV13 to TRBJ2-7, with 12 bases that match TRBD2. Germline lookup yields CDR1 PRHDT and CDR2 FYEKMQ (reference sequence). The CDR3 contains 18 residues. The junction had 12 bases not matched to a gene; V was cut back by 0 bases and J by 6 bases. The CDR3 DNA reads TGTGCCAGCAGCTTAGGCGGACTAGCGGGGCCGACGGGCGGCGAGCAGTACTTC. Its translation: CASSLGGLAGPTGGEQYF.

The chain links TRBV14 to TRBJ1-1; TRBD1 might be the D (6 bases). V was clipped by 4 bases and J by 4 bases, with 16 bases between them. The CDR3 extends over 15 amino acids. Germline CDR1 SGHDN, CDR2 FVKESK. Here the CDR3 DNA reads TGTGCCAGCAGCCGCAATGACAGGTTGGGCACTGAAGCTTTCTTT. Its protein is CASSRNDRLGTEAFF.

This chain connects TRBV5-5 to TRBJ1-6; D not certain. This CDR3 has 15 amino acids. V gave up 0 bases and J gave up 7 bases, with 11 bases separating them. The V gene's germline CDR1 is SGHKS and CDR2 YYEKEE (reference sequence). The CDR3 sequence: CASSLAGQENSPLHF. The CDR3 DNA sequence: TGTGCCAGCAGCTTGGCCGGGCAGGAGAATTCACCCCTCCACTTT.

The V call is TRBV7-9, the J call TRBJ1-4, with D maybe TRBD1 (5 bases). V shed 2 bases and J shed 5 bases, with 9 bases lying between them. This CDR3 is 14 amino acids long. Germline V CDR1 and CDR2: SEHNR, FQNEAQ (reference sequence). CDR3 sequence: CASSLRSGNEKLFF. DNA for the CDR3: TGTGCCAGCAGCTTAAGGTCAGGGAATGAAAAACTGTTTTTT.

The chain uses TRBV19 and TRBJ1-2, with TRBD1 matching 10 bases. This CDR3 spans 15 amino acids. J was trimmed by 2 bases and V by 3 bases; bases with no gene match: 3. Germline V gene sequence: CDR1 LNHDA, CDR2 SQIVND (reference sequence). CDR3 sequence (DNA): TGTGCCAGTAGTATGCCGGACAGGGGGAACTATGGCTACACCTTC. Its translation: CASSMPDRGNYGYTF.

The chain combines TRBV28 with TRBJ2-5; 7 bases match TRBD1. The end of the DNA is better explained by TRBJ2-7, so the J call may be wrong. This CDR3 spans 12 amino acids. Germline V CDR1 and CDR2: MDHEN, SYDVKM. The CDR3 here is CASIGQVYEQYF. The CDR3 nucleotides are TGTGCCAGCATAGGACAGGTCTACGAGCAGTACTTC.

V usage is TRBV7-9 and J usage is TRBJ1-2; tentative D call: TRBD1 (6 bases). The germline V gene has CDR1 SEHNR and CDR2 FQNEAQ (reference sequence). The CDR3 spans 13 residues. V lost 6 bases and J lost 7, with 15 bases in between. Here the CDR3 DNA reads TGTGCCAGCAGTCAGGGGTTGGCCCTTGGCTACACCTTC. Its protein product is CASSQGLALGYTF.

V is TRBV6-6 and J is TRBJ2-1; tentatively, D is TRBD1 (6 bases). Germline V gives CDR1 MNHNY, CDR2 SVGAGI (reference sequence). The V end was cut by 9 bases, the J end by 0 bases, with 9 bases between. The CDR3 runs 13 residues. The CDR3: CASTGSSYNEQFF. DNA of the CDR3: TGTGCCAGTACAGGGAGCTCCTACAATGAGCAGTTCTTC.

CDR3 coding DNA: TGTGCCAGCAGCCCAGGGGTGGGTTCCACAGATACGCAGTATTTT. Translating it yields CASSPGVGSTDTQYF. The chain is built from TRBV11-2 and TRBJ2-3; weak D call: TRBD1 (6 bases). V was pared by 5 bases and J by 2 bases, with 14 bases between. Germline values: CDR1 SGHAT, CDR2 FQNNGV. The CDR3 has 15 residues.

The rearrangement joins TRBV14 to TRBJ1-2; D uncertain. V was cut by 2 bases and J by 1 base, with 11 bases left in between. This CDR3 is 15 amino acids long. Germline V CDR1 and CDR2: SGHDN, FVKESK. The CDR3: CASSQHYGNNYGYTF. CDR3 sequence (DNA): TGTGCCAGCAGCCAACACTACGGAAATAACTATGGCTACACCTTC.

This chain joins TRBV7-9 and TRBJ2-7, with TRBD1 matching over 10 bases. CDR1 and CDR2 (germline): SEHNR, FQNEAQ (reference sequence). This CDR3 contains 14 residues. V was clipped by 3 bases and J by 6 bases; unmatched bases: 5. The DNA for the CDR3 is TGTGCCAGCAGCTTGGGACAGGGGTCCCTCGAGCAGTACTTC. It encodes CASSLGQGSLEQYF.

This chain joins TRBV4-3 and TRBJ1-3; D unclear. The CDR3 has 15 amino acids. Looked up from germline, CDR1 is LGHNA and CDR2 is YSLEER. Trimming pared 4 bases from V and 1 base from J, leaving 11 bases between. The CDR3 bases are TGCGCCAGCAGCCCGGACCGTTGGTCTGGAAACACCATATATTTT. As protein: CASSPDRWSGNTIYF.

The chain couples TRBV5-1 to TRBJ2-3, with TRBD2 matching 8 bases. V trimming: 4 bases; J trimming: 2 bases; junction bases outside the gene matches: 6. The CDR3 is 15 amino acids. Germline-derived CDR1 and CDR2 are SGHRS and YFSETQ. Here the CDR3 reads CASSAAGGPTDTQYF. The CDR3 coding sequence is TGCGCCAGCAGCGCGGCGGGGGGCCCCACAGATACGCAGTATTTT.

The gene calls are TRBV10-3 and TRBJ1-6, with D perhaps TRBD1 (5 bases). Germline CDR1 is ENHRY and CDR2 is SYGVKD. This CDR3 is 12 amino acids long. Trimming shortened V by 5 bases and J by 13 bases, and 12 bases separated the two germline ends. Written as DNA, the CDR3 is TGTGCCATCAGTTTTCGGGGGTACCCCCTCCACTTT. It translates to CAISFRGYPLHF.

J is TRBJ2-5 and V is TRBV9, with 10 bases aligning to TRBD2. Germline CDR1 and CDR2: SGDLS and YYNGEE. Trimming took 7 bases from V and 5 from J; bases not matched to a gene: 20. The CDR3 length is 18 residues. The CDR3 nucleotides are TGTGCCAGCGGACGGGGACCTAGCGGGGGCTCAGGGATCGAGACCCAGTACTTC. Its protein is CASGRGPSGGSGIETQYF.

This chain connects TRBV2 to TRBJ2-7; 10 bases are a match to TRBD1. The CDR3 is 14 residues long. J was trimmed by 6 bases and V by 4 bases; bases with no gene match: 6. CDR1 and CDR2 from the germline V gene are SNHLY and FYNNEI. The CDR3: CASSGRDRGGEQYF. CDR3 sequence (DNA): TGTGCCAGCAGTGGCCGGGACAGGGGAGGCGAGCAGTACTTC.

This sequence joins TRBV6-5 and TRBJ2-7; maybe TRBD1 (5 bases). V was clipped by 5 bases and J by 0 bases, with 8 bases between them. The CDR3 has 13 amino acids. Germline V gene lookup returns CDR1 MNHEY and CDR2 SVGAGI. The CDR3 DNA is TGTGCCAGCAGTCAGACAGTCTCCTACGAGCAGTACTTC. Protein sequence: CASSQTVSYEQYF.

This clone was counted between two and nine times. This chain uses TRBV19 with TRBJ1-1; D remains unclear. The germline V gene has CDR1 LNHDA and CDR2 SQIVND (reference sequence). The V gene lost 0 bases and the J gene lost 3 bases, with 11 bases spanning the gap. The CDR3 extends over 15 amino acids. The CDR3 DNA is TGTGCCAGTAGTATAGAAGGGCGGGTGGACACTGAAGCTTTCTTT. Its protein product is CASSIEGRVDTEAFF.

V is TRBV13 and J is TRBJ2-3; perhaps TRBD2 as D (6 bases). V dropped 3 bases and J dropped 5 bases, with 12 bases sitting between them. Per the germline V gene, CDR1 is PRHDT and CDR2 is FYEKMQ (reference sequence). The CDR3 consists of 14 residues. CDR3 in DNA: TGTGCCAGCAGCTTCCGGGAGTGGATAGATACGCAGTATTTT. Protein: CASSFREWIDTQYF.

This sequence joins TRBV5-6 and TRBJ1-2; weak D call: TRBD1 (6 bases). The CDR3 spans 17 residues. Trimming removed 4 bases at V and 1 base at J, with 20 bases between. Germline values: CDR1 SGHDT, CDR2 YYEEEE. The CDR3 DNA is TGTGCCAGCAGCCCCAGGGGAGCGGGGCGGCTTAACTATGGCTACACCTTC. Translated: CASSPRGAGRLNYGYTF.

The genes are TRBV7-9 and TRBJ2-5, with 8 positions matching TRBD2. The DNA end favors TRBJ2-7, so the J call may be wrong. Germline V lookup: CDR1 SEHNR, CDR2 FQNEAQ (reference sequence). This CDR3 comprises 15 residues. CDR3 sequence reads: CASSLVAGISYEQYF. CDR3 nucleotides: TGTGCCAGCAGCTTAGTAGCGGGAATCTCCTACGAGCAGTACTTC.

J is TRBJ1-5 and V is TRBV6-1; TRBD1 agrees at 7 bases. Germline V CDR1 and CDR2: MNHNS, SASEGT. Trimming at V came to 6 bases and at J to 1 base, leaving 6 bases not matched to a gene. The CDR3 has 15 residues. The CDR3 region has the DNA TGTGCCAGCAGGGCGGACAGGATAAGCAATCAGCCCCAGCATTTT. This gives the protein CASRADRISNQPQHF.

V is TRBV7-9 and J is TRBJ1-2; a possible D gene is TRBD1 (6 bases). Trimming cost V 5 bases and J 4 bases, with 14 bases left between them. CDR3 length: 14 amino acids. CDR1 and CDR2 (germline): SEHNR, FQNEAQ (reference sequence). CDR3 in DNA: TGTGCCAGCAGCCCCAGGACAGAAAGCTATGGCTACACCTTC. Translating it yields CASSPRTESYGYTF.

The chain has TRBV15 and TRBJ1-6; D remains unclear. The ends were cut back, 0 bases at V and 9 bases at J, with 6 bases in the middle. Germline CDR1 and CDR2: LNHNV and YYDKDF (reference sequence). This CDR3 has 13 amino acids. The CDR3 loop reads CATSRENGSPLHF. For the CDR3, the DNA is TGTGCCACCAGCAGAGAGAATGGTTCACCCCTCCACTTT.

The V gene is TRBV19, the J gene TRBJ2-3; D possibly corresponds to TRBD2 (6 bases). In germline, CDR1 is LNHDA, CDR2 SQIVND (reference sequence). V was pared by 5 bases and J by 4 bases, with 19 bases between. This CDR3 comprises 16 residues. CDR3: CASSPKTTRVPDTQYF. The CDR3 DNA reads as TGTGCCAGTAGTCCTAAGACGACTAGAGTCCCAGATACGCAGTATTTT.